The entry that follows covers one T cell receptor (beta chain) sequence. The antigen is undetermined. These data originate in a study of OX40 agonist ivuxolimab in advanced cancers. Study background: People in dose escalation had one of these cancers: hepatocellular carcinoma, melanoma, renal cell or head and neck cancer. A male proportion of 82.7% was recorded, with mean age about 60 years and range about 20 to 79. Study-wide results and caveats: Clonal expansion from baseline to week 6 occurred in both CD4+ and CD8+ T cells. Among the lowest peripheral clonal expansion occurred in 0.1-3.0 mg/kg partial responders.

Clones were sequenced by immunoSEQ multiplex PCR, and TCRdb holds only the in-frame ones, with some missing. The sample shows more than 85,000 clones, about 86% of them seen only once. CDR3 length: 16 amino acids. Trimming took 3 bases from V and 0 from J; bases not matched to a gene: 8. The germline V gene encodes CDR1 LNHDA and CDR2 SQIVND (reference sequence). This TCR came from an adult with an advanced solid tumor such as melanoma, head and neck, liver or kidney cancer. Source: CD4+ or CD8+ T cells sorted from blood, taken in a trial of the OX40 agonist ivuxolimab. This chain joins TRBV19 and TRBJ2-7; 7 nucleotides agree with TRBD1. As DNA, the CDR3 is TGTGCCAGTAGTATCCCGGGACAGTCAAGCTCCTACGAGCAGTACTTC. It codes for CASSIPGQSSSYEQYF.